This TCR beta chain was retrieved from a study of blood T cell repertoires in COVID-19. Study summary: Acute-phase and convalescent COVID-19 samples originated in the United States, Italy and Spain. From T cells, B-cell-depleted T cells, or PBMCs came the material, which was cDNA or gDNA.

Original methodology: Reference gene primer amplification in the assay estimated nucleated cell counts. Generated by immunoSEQ multiplex PCR, the TCRdb table keeps only in-frame clones and is missing some. Clone size and the V and J calls come from that table; the DNA yielded D and trimming. The table lists over 50,000 clones, roughly 85% of them singletons. The length of the CDR3 is 16 residues. Unmatched junction bases numbered 9, after V lost 8 bases and J lost 5 bases. Germline-derived CDR1 and CDR2 are LNHNV and YYDKDF (reference sequence). This sequence was found in a human donor in a cohort sampled during active COVID-19. The sample consisted of peripheral blood. The J gene is TRBJ2-5, the V gene TRBV15, with 15 bases lining up with TRBD2. As DNA, the CDR3 is TGTGCCACCTCCGGACTAGCGGGAGGGCCGTGGGAGACCCAGTACTTC. This sequence encodes CATSGLAGGPWETQYF.